The 15 T cell receptor beta chains reported below all come from one sample, sequenced in a study of blood T cell repertoires in COVID-19. Using immunoSEQ multiplex PCR, the repertoire was profiled, and TCRdb retains in-frame clones only, with some absent. The table lists about 55,000 clones, approximately 91% of them singletons. Sequenced: peripheral blood. These receptors were obtained from a man in his fifties or sixties with active COVID-19.

This chain connects TRBV19 to TRBJ2-3; TRBD2 aligns across 9 bases. With 6 bases clipped from V and 2 bases from J, the junction kept 9 bases outside the gene matches. The CDR3 contains 16 residues. CDR1 is LNHDA, CDR2 SQIVND, per germline (reference sequence). DNA of the CDR3: TGTGCCAGTAGCCTACTAGCGGGCCACCTCACAGATACGCAGTATTTT. Translating it yields CASSLLAGHLTDTQYF.

The V gene is TRBV18, the J gene TRBJ2-3; D may be TRBD1 (5 bases). Deletions cut 8 bases from V and 0 bases from J, with 12 bases between. Germline V gene lookup returns CDR1 KGHSH and CDR2 LQKENI. This CDR3 region has 14 residues. CDR3 DNA sequence: TGTGCCAGCGCCGTACAGGAGAGCACAGATACGCAGTATTTT. This codes for CASAVQESTDTQYF.

The chain uses TRBV5-1 and TRBJ1-3, with 7 positions matching TRBD1. Trimming cost V 0 bases and J 2 bases; bases outside gene matches: 8. The V gene's germline CDR1 is SGHRS and CDR2 YFSETQ. This CDR3 comprises 17 residues. CDR3 DNA: TGCGCCAGCAGCTTGGCCCCACAGGGGAGTACTGGAAACACCATATATTTT. It encodes CASSLAPQGSTGNTIYF.

This clone has only one observation. The rearrangement links TRBV9 to TRBJ1-6; the D is unclear. Between the trimmed V and J ends, which lost 5 bases and 6 bases, there was a span of 15 bases. This CDR3 has 15 amino acids. Germline-derived CDR1 and CDR2 are SGDLS and YYNGEE. The chain's CDR3 is CASRGSDGLNSPLHF. The CDR3 DNA sequence: TGTGCCAGCAGGGGAAGCGACGGACTTAATTCACCCCTCCACTTT.

The V gene is TRBV5-4, the J gene TRBJ2-7, with TRBD1 as a possible D gene (6 bases). Trimming left V 2 bases short and J 3 bases short, with 12 bases between. Germline CDR1 reads SGHNT; CDR2 reads YYREEE (reference sequence). The CDR3 is 14 residues long. CDR3 DNA: TGTGCCAGCAGCTTAAGAGACAGGAGCTACGAGCAGTACTTC. It specifies CASSLRDRSYEQYF.

This clone was picked up a small number of times. V usage is TRBV20-1 and J usage is TRBJ1-2, with TRBD1 identical over 8 bases. Per the germline V gene, CDR1 is DFQATT and CDR2 is SNEGSKA (reference sequence). This CDR3 comprises 11 residues. The CDR3 sequence: CSPTGDYGYTF. CDR3 nucleotide sequence: TGCAGCCCGACAGGGGACTATGGCTACACCTTC.

In this sample, this clone turned up once. The DNA of the CDR3 is TGTGCCAGCAGTTACTCTAACAGGGTCCTCCCCTACGAGCAGTACTTC. This sequence encodes CASSYSNRVLPYEQYF. J is TRBJ2-7 and V is TRBV6-6; TRBD1 might be the D (6 bases). V lost 0 bases to trimming and J lost 2 bases, with 14 bases between them. Germline V gene lookup returns CDR1 MNHNY and CDR2 SVGAGI (reference sequence). The CDR3 has 16 residues.

The V and J genes are TRBV24-1 and TRBJ2-1, with D possibly being TRBD2 (6 bases). This CDR3 region has 15 residues. CDR1 is KGHDR, CDR2 SFDVKD, per germline. Trimming removed 2 bases at V and 3 bases at J, with 10 bases between. The chain's CDR3 is CATSDSGLVYNEQFF. The CDR3 DNA sequence: TGTGCCACCAGTGATTCGGGACTGGTCTACAATGAGCAGTTCTTC.

This chain links TRBV13 with TRBJ2-1, with D maybe TRBD2 (6 bases). CDR1 and CDR2 from the germline V gene are PRHDT and FYEKMQ (reference sequence). Trimming shortened V by 6 bases and J by 7 bases, and 16 bases separated the two germline ends. This CDR3 comprises 14 residues. CDR3 DNA sequence: TGTGCCAGCAGTCCGGGGCCGGCGGGGAATGAGCAGTTCTTC. It yields the protein CASSPGPAGNEQFF.

The table lists this clone with a few counts. This chain links TRBV10-1 with TRBJ1-1; 10 bases fit TRBD1. V shed 6 bases, J shed 7 bases, and the junction held 5 bases outside the gene matches. Germline CDR1 is WNHNN and CDR2 is SYGVQD (reference sequence). The CDR3 length is 13 residues. The DNA for the CDR3 is TGCGCCAGCAGAGCCGGGACAGGGGATGAAGCTTTCTTT. Translating it yields CASRAGTGDEAFF.

The J gene is TRBJ2-3, the V gene TRBV29-1; 10 nucleotides match TRBD1. Germline CDR1 SQVTM, CDR2 ANQGSEA. With V trimmed by 8 bases and J by 7 bases, 9 bases remained unmatched. The CDR3 has 13 amino acids. The CDR3 protein is CSMGTGAWNTQYF. For the CDR3, the DNA is TGCAGCATGGGGACAGGGGCCTGGAATACGCAGTATTTT.

V usage is TRBV10-1 and J usage is TRBJ2-5; 8 bases agree with TRBD1. The CDR3 consists of 13 residues. The J segment lost 5 bases and the V segment lost 4 bases, leaving 3 bases of the junction unmatched. Germline V lookup: CDR1 WNHNN, CDR2 SYGVQD (reference sequence). The CDR3 bases are TGCGCCAGCAGTGTACCAGGGGGCGAGACCCAGTACTTC. It codes for CASSVPGGETQYF.

The chain combines TRBV12-5 with TRBJ2-1, with TRBD2 identical over 11 bases. This CDR3 contains 18 residues. V lost 1 base and J lost 9; bases outside the gene matches: 14. The germline V gene encodes CDR1 LGHNT and CDR2 FRNRAP. The CDR3 DNA sequence: TGTGCTAGTGGTTTGGGTGGGCTGGGGCTAGCGGGAGGTGGTGAGCAGTTCTTC. The encoded protein is CASGLGGLGLAGGGEQFF.

The chain employs TRBV5-1 and TRBJ1-5; 8 nucleotides match TRBD1. This CDR3 comprises 14 residues. V lost 4 bases, J lost 6 bases, and 6 bases stayed unmatched. Per the germline V gene, CDR1 is SGHRS and CDR2 is YFSETQ. CDR3 in amino acids: CASSPDREGQPQHF. In DNA, the CDR3 is TGCGCCAGCAGCCCGGACAGGGAGGGTCAGCCCCAGCATTTT.

The chain links TRBV27 to TRBJ1-1; TRBD1 agrees at 8 bases. CDR3 length: 17 amino acids. CDR1 and CDR2 (germline): MNHEY, SMNVEV (reference sequence). V dropped 3 bases and J dropped 3; count of bases not matched to a gene: 12. CDR3 in amino acids: CASSFLGQGISYTEAFF. CDR3 in DNA: TGTGCCAGCAGTTTCCTCGGACAGGGAATTTCTTACACTGAAGCTTTCTTT.